This T cell receptor beta chain is drawn from a study of shared clonotypes between healthy human individuals. Overall study findings and caveats: Clonotype sharing across several donors was observed for around 5% of naive CD4 clonotypes. Sampling covered nothing but blood. Tissue TCR repertoires likely differ from those found in blood.

Turning to this clone: As yet, its antigen is unknown.

V gave up 8 bases and J gave up 7 bases; unmatched junction bases: 9. The CDR3 is 15 amino acids. Germline-derived CDR1 and CDR2 are MGHRA and YSYEKL. Profiled with immunoSEQ multiplex PCR; TCRdb holds only in-frame clones, not every one. The table records about 1 million clones, about 77% of them present only once. Sequenced material: memory CD4+ T cells sorted from blood. Noted subset: CD45RA-negative fraction. The chain carries TRBV4-1 and TRBJ2-1, with 12 bases identical to TRBD2. The source is a man between 18 and 29 years old in good health. The CDR3 sequence is CASSPTSGSWNEQFF. CDR3 nucleotides: TGCGCCAGCTCCCCGACTAGCGGGAGTTGGAATGAGCAGTTCTTC.